This T cell receptor beta chain stems from a study of T cell clonotyping in hematopoietic cell transplantation. Study results and caveats: Graft donor and pretransplant recipient Inverse Simpson Index values predicted broader posttransplant TCR diversity.

Data came from immunoSEQ multiplex PCR; TCRdb stores just in-frame clones and leaves some out. The sample shows 55,000 to 70,000 clones, over 90% of them seen only once. Germline V gives CDR1 MDHEN, CDR2 SYDVKM. The CDR3 extends over 12 amino acids. V was cut by 5 bases and J by 4 bases, with 8 bases left in between. Points on this clone: Its antigen is still unknown.

The V call is TRBV28, the J call TRBJ1-2; D is ambiguous. What was sequenced was peripheral blood mononuclear cells. This TCR was sampled from a man in his fifties or sixties in good health. Some clones in this sample may be carry-over from other donors' samples. CDR3 sequence reads: CASSPGPYGYTF. CDR3 nucleotides: TGTGCCAGCAGTCCCGGGCCCTATGGCTACACCTTC.